This section outlines one T cell receptor beta chain sequence together with its context. Antigen unknown. This sample was taken from a study of T cells in localized non-small cell lung cancer. Study-level findings and limits: Clonality peaked in uninvolved adjacent lung rather than tumor. In the blood, greater T cell density corresponded to longer overall survival. There were a median 57 of the top 100 tumor clones appearing in adjacent lung.

Some clones are missing from TCRdb's copy, which holds only in-frame ones; the method was immunoSEQ multiplex PCR. The sample has about 74,000 clones; roughly 80% are singletons. This clonotype was sampled from a female donor over 55 with stage I lung adenocarcinoma. This sample comprised peripheral blood, obtained before any cancer treatment.

CDR3 DNA: TGTGCCAGCAGCTTAGCCGGGACAGGGGGCGCCCGGGGATCTGAAGCTTTCTTT. Protein product: CASSLAGTGGARGSEAFF. The genes are TRBV7-6 and TRBJ1-1; 12 bases are a match to TRBD1. CDR1 is SGHVS and CDR2 is FNYEAQ in the germline V gene. V lost 0 bases to trimming and J lost 6 bases; unmatched junction nucleotides: 11. The CDR3 consists of 18 residues.